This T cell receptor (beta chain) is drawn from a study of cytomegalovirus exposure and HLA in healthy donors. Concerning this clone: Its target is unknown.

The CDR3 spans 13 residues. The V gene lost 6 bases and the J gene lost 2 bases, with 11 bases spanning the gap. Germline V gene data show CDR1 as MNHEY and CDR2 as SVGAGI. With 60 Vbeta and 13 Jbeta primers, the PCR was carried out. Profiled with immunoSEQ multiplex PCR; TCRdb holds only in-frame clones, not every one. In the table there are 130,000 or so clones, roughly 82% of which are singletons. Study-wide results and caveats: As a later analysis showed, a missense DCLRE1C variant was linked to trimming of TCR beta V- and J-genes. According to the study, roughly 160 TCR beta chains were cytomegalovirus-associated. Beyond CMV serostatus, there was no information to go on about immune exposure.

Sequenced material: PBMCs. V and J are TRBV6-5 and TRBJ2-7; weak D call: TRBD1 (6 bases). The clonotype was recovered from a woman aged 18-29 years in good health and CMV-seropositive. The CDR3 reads CASREGQPYEQYF. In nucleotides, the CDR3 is TGTGCCAGCAGGGAAGGACAGCCCTACGAGCAGTACTTC.